Shown below are 3 T cell receptor beta chains from a single sample sequenced in a study of control samples from healthy donors and cancer patients. Measured with immunoSEQ multiplex PCR; TCRdb has only the in-frame clones, and not every one. The sample lists over 90,000 clones, about 91% occurring once. The sequencing sample was made of blood. All receptors come from a woman aged 18-35 years in good health.

The chain couples TRBV13 to TRBJ1-2; the match to TRBD1 covers 7 bases. The germline CDR1 and CDR2 sequences are PRHDT and FYEKMQ (reference sequence). This CDR3 comprises 12 residues. The ends lost 4 bases at V and 4 bases at J; junction bases unmatched: 0. DNA for the CDR3: TGTGCCAGCAGCTGGGACAGCTATGGCTACACCTTC. Encoded protein: CASSWDSYGYTF.

CDR3 amino acids: CASREWDRAGTEAFF. The CDR3 nucleotides are TGTGCCAGCAGGGAGTGGGACAGGGCGGGCACTGAAGCTTTCTTT. The V and J genes are TRBV2 and TRBJ1-1; 9 bases agree with TRBD1. The CDR3 totals 15 residues. V lost 6 bases to trimming and J lost 4 bases; unmatched junction nucleotides: 9. Looked up from germline, CDR1 is SNHLY and CDR2 is FYNNEI.

V usage is TRBV28 and J usage is TRBJ2-7, with D unclear. There are 12 residues in the CDR3. V lost 1 base and J 3 bases, leaving 4 bases between the germline ends. The germline V gene encodes CDR1 MDHEN and CDR2 SYDVKM. The CDR3 DNA follows: TGTGCCAGCAGTTTATCTGACTACGAGCAGTACTTC. Translation: CASSLSDYEQYF.